This T cell receptor beta chain was retrieved from a study of regulatory T cells in long-lasting Graves disease. The CDR3 spans 14 residues. Germline CDR1 reads SNHLY; CDR2 reads FYNNEI. Stated time point: persistent/refractory GD, antithyroid drugs over 5 years with positive TRAb. Generation of the TCR library employed RNA extracted from PBMCs. Assembly of TCR beta libraries relied on iRepertoire HTBI primers together with Arm-PCR of CDR3 regions. A single record per CDR3 protein comes from TCRdb applying MiXCR to the multiplex PCR reads. The profile shows approximately 380,000 distinct CDR3 sequences, less than 25% of them singletons. The study, taken as a whole, reports: Those with persistent disease had in common more public clonotypes (roughly 3,000) than new patients (about 970). The sample size was small, and this may have reduced accuracy. With persistent disease, TRBV28, TRBJ1-2 and TRBJ2-5 were the favored segments.

This clonotype was observed a single time. Its matching antigen is unknown. This may stem from a read error, because a much larger clone lies one nucleotide away. The sequences come from peripheral blood mononuclear cells (PBMCs), collected when the disease was refractory, from a patient treated with antithyroid drugs. This clonotype was obtained from a female donor with Graves disease. The chain combines TRBV2 with TRBJ2-7; 7 nucleotides agree with TRBD1. The CDR3 sequence is CASSDRTGSYGQYF. The CDR3 DNA is TGTGCCAGCAGTGACCGGACAGGATCCTACGGGCAGTACTTC. The full variable domain, its missing parts supplied by reference TRBV2 and TRBJ2-7, is EPEVTQTPSHQVTQMGQEVILRCVPISNHLYFYWYRQILGQKVEFLVSFYNNEISEKSEIFDDQFSVERPDGSNFTLKIRSTKLEDSAMYFCASSDRTGSYGQYFGPGTRLTVT.